Listed below are T cell receptor beta chains from one sample, sequenced in a study of cytomegalovirus exposure and HLA in healthy donors. Generated by immunoSEQ multiplex PCR, the TCRdb table keeps only in-frame clones and is missing some. The repertoire holds some 120,000 clones, under 90% seen once, with around 3.5% in the top ten. Sample: PBMCs. These receptors were collected from a young man in good health and CMV-seronegative. The conserved cysteine and the conserved F or W are not part of the CDR3 here. D genes are given only for firm matches.

v_gene	d_gene	j_gene	CDR3aa
TRBV19	NA	TRBJ1-5	ASSQPTTGLNRNSNQPQH
TRBV6-5	NA	TRBJ1-1	ASSRTRRTNTEAF
TRBV7-9	TRBD2	TRBJ2-5	ASSLGLAGGGETQY
TRBV5-5	NA	TRBJ1-1	ASSFRGNTEAF
TRBV28	NA	TRBJ1-2	ASSSAGPGGGYGYT
TRBV28	TRBD2	TRBJ2-1	ASSLTSGAYNEQF
TRBV6-6	NA	TRBJ1-2	ASSYSASQNGYT
TRBV27	TRBD2	TRBJ2-1	ASTWGSSGATINEQF
TRBV12-5	NA	TRBJ2-3	ASGLTRGDTQY
TRBV12-5	TRBD1	TRBJ1-2	ASGADRGGGYT
TRBV5-8	NA	TRBJ2-2	ASSLYMTGELF
TRBV5-6	TRBD2	TRBJ2-5	ASSLLGLAGLGETQY
TRBV19	NA	TRBJ2-1	ASSRSPRIYNEQF
TRBV5-8	NA	TRBJ2-7	ASSRRSYEQY
TRBV19	TRBD1	TRBJ1-2	ASSPGTAANYGYT
TRBV4-1	NA	TRBJ2-7	ASSQVAQAGYEQY
TRBV7-7	NA	TRBJ1-1	ASRPVEVAEAF
TRBV11-1	NA	TRBJ1-1	ASSLVLDSPPSTEEAF
TRBV28	NA	TRBJ1-6	ASSNNSPLH
TRBV5-4	NA	TRBJ1-4	ASSFSGSKKLF
TRBV7-9	NA	TRBJ2-1	ASSSIPEAQF
TRBV7-2	TRBD1	TRBJ2-7	ASSSSWWDRVNEQY
TRBV6-5	TRBD1	TRBJ2-7	ASSWTGEDYEQY
TRBV6-5	NA	TRBJ1-2	ASSQILQGLHGYT
TRBV12-1	NA	TRBJ2-7	ASSFRQEVSYEQY
TRBV5-6	NA	TRBJ2-7	ASSLVGQGSYEQY
TRBV19	TRBD1	TRBJ1-6	ASSRDRGNNSPLH
TRBV7-9	TRBD1	TRBJ1-2	ASSTSGTGEKFGYT
TRBV7-8	NA	TRBJ2-7	ASSRQMDSYEQY
TRBV5-1	TRBD1	TRBJ1-2	ASSSIGTGTPYGYT
TRBV5-1	TRBD1	TRBJ2-2	ASSASGQGTGELF
TRBV7-9	TRBD1	TRBJ2-5	ASSSSRDRVSETQY
TRBV11-3	TRBD2	TRBJ2-1	ASSLVGGGNEQF
TRBV1	NA	TRBJ2-5	TSSQAAQRGAGETQY
TRBV7-9	TRBD1	TRBJ2-1	ASSGTGLYNEQF
TRBV19	NA	TRBJ1-2	AASTPGYGYT
TRBV4-2	TRBD1	TRBJ2-1	ASSHGTGANEQF
TRBV18	NA	TRBJ2-7	ASSPQGTYEQY
TRBV11-2	TRBD2	TRBJ2-1	ASSPRGGEQF
TRBV6-4	TRBD1	TRBJ2-2	ASSDSRQGAGELF
TRBV7-7	TRBD1	NA	ASSPGTGGYEQY
TRBV6-6	NA	TRBJ2-5	ASSPPGERQETQY
TRBV19	TRBD2	TRBJ2-1	ASSIDGTSGGSYNEQF
TRBV4-1	NA	TRBJ1-2	ASSQAGAGAVG
TRBV5-4	TRBD2	TRBJ2-5	ASSQTSGEETQY
TRBV28	NA	TRBJ2-7	ASSLRGRGVGYEQY
TRBV5-1	NA	TRBJ2-2	ASSSTGELF
TRBV27	NA	TRBJ1-1	ASTPRTTDRNTEAF